These T cell receptor beta chains were read from a single sample in a study of control samples from healthy donors and cancer patients. Libraries were prepared by immunoSEQ multiplex PCR; TCRdb keeps only in-frame clonotypes and omits some of them. The sample holds 100,000 to 150,000 clones; 92% are singletons and the top ten take approximately 0.58%. What was sequenced was PBMCs. The receptors derive from an elderly man with head and neck cancer. The CDR3 runs from the conserved cysteine through the conserved F or W. D genes are given only for firm matches. Rows give clone size only sometimes, using once, few, many, or a class for an expanded clone.

D gene	V gene	clone size	J gene	CDR3 DNA	CDR3 protein
TRBD1	TRBV2	NA	TRBJ2-6	TGTGCCAGCAGGGACAGGGCTGGGGCCAACGTCCTGACTTTC	CASRDRAGANVLTF
NA	TRBV5-6	NA	TRBJ1-5	TGTGCCAGCAGCTTGGGACAGGTCTATAGCAATCAGCCCCAGCATTTT	CASSLGQVYSNQPQHF
NA	TRBV19	once	TRBJ2-7	TGTGCCAGTAGTTGGGACACTACCTACGAGCAGTACTTC	CASSWDTTYEQYF
TRBD2	TRBV19	NA	TRBJ2-1	TGTGCCAGTAATAAGCGGGAGGGCCATGAGCAGTTCTTC	CASNKREGHEQFF
NA	TRBV29-1	NA	TRBJ2-7	TGCAGCGTTTGCCTCCAGGGTAGGGGAACCTACGAGCAGTACTTC	CSVCLQGRGTYEQYF
NA	TRBV11-2	NA	TRBJ2-1	TGTGCCAGCAGCATCGACCGGGAATCCCATGAGCAGTTCTTC	CASSIDRESHEQFF
TRBD1	TRBV25-1	few	TRBJ1-3	TGTGCCAGCAGTGAATCGGACAGGGACCGGTCTGGAAACACCATATATTTT	CASSESDRDRSGNTIYF
TRBD2	TRBV6-2/TRBV6-3	NA	TRBJ2-2	TGTGCCAGCAGTTACCCCGGGACTAGAAGAATCTCCGGGGAGCTGTTTTTT	CASSYPGTRRISGELFF
NA	TRBV10-1	NA	TRBJ1-1	TGCGCCAGCAGTGGGAGGGGCCTGGGAGCTTTCTTT	CASSGRGLGAFF
NA	TRBV7-2	NA	TRBJ1-1	TGTGCCAGCAGCCGGACTATGAACACTGAAGCTTTCTTT	CASSRTMNTEAFF
NA	TRBV7-2	once	TRBJ2-1	TGTGCCAGCAGCTTAGACGTGGGGGCAGATGAGCAGTTCTTC	CASSLDVGADEQFF
NA	TRBV6-2/TRBV6-3	NA	TRBJ2-7	TGTGCCAGCAGTTACTGGTTCGCTGGCGAGCAGTACTTC	CASSYWFAGEQYF
NA	TRBV15	NA	TRBJ2-7	TGTGCCACCAGCAGAGATAAAGGGACGGCCACCTACGAGCAGTACTTC	CATSRDKGTATYEQYF
NA	TRBV6-1	once	TRBJ2-7	TGTGCCAGCAGTGAAAACAGTTTCTACGAGCAGTACTTC	CASSENSFYEQYF
NA	TRBV9	NA	TRBJ2-5	TGTGCCAGCAGCGAGGACTACAGGGGAATTGTGCGGGAGACCCAGTACTTC	CASSEDYRGIVRETQYF
TRBD1	TRBV2	NA	TRBJ1-2	TGTGCCAGCAGTGGCAGGGGGCAAGGCGATGGCTACACCTTC	CASSGRGQGDGYTF
TRBD2	TRBV5-4	NA	TRBJ2-3	TGTGCCAGCAGCCTGACTAGCGTTGACACAGATACGCAGTATTTT	CASSLTSVDTDTQYF
NA	TRBV7-9	NA	TRBJ1-2	TGTGCCAGCAGCTTAGCCCCTACAGGGATGGTTTTCTATGGCTACACCTTC	CASSLAPTGMVFYGYTF
NA	TRBV5-1	NA	TRBJ1-3	TGCGCCAGCAGCTGGGACGATAGCTCTGGAAACACCATATATTTT	CASSWDDSSGNTIYF
NA	TRBV9	NA	TRBJ1-1	TGTGCCAGCAGCGTAATAGCATCGAACACTGAAGCTTTCTTT	CASSVIASNTEAFF
NA	TRBV9	NA	TRBJ2-5	TGTGCCAGCAGCGTTGCGGGGAACGCCCAAGAGACCCAGTACTTC	CASSVAGNAQETQYF
NA	TRBV5-1	NA	TRBJ2-1	TGCGCCAGCAGCGGAAGGACAGTTTACAATGAGCAGTTCTTC	CASSGRTVYNEQFF
TRBD2	TRBV27	once	TRBJ2-7	TGTGCCAGCAGTTACATAGCGGGGGGGTCCCACGAGCAGTACTTC	CASSYIAGGSHEQYF
NA	TRBV3-1/TRBV3-2	NA	TRBJ2-7	TGTGCCAGCAGCCCGCGTAGGCGGGATCCCTCCTACGAGCAGTACTTC	CASSPRRRDPSYEQYF
NA	TRBV24-1	NA	TRBJ2-2	TGTGCCACCAGTGGACCGGACAGTGAGAACACCGGGGAGCTGTTTTTT	CATSGPDSENTGELFF
NA	TRBV2	NA	TRBJ1-6	TGTGCCAGCCTTAGGACCGGAGGATCCTATAATTCACCCCTCCACTTT	CASLRTGGSYNSPLHF
NA	TRBV7-9	NA	TRBJ2-3	TGTGCCAGCAGCTTAAATTCTGGTCCAGATACGCAGTATTTT	CASSLNSGPDTQYF
TRBD1	TRBV25-1	NA	TRBJ1-6	TGTGCCAGCCAAGGACAGGGACAAGGATCACCCCTCCACTTT	CASQGQGQGSPLHF
NA	TRBV6-5	NA	TRBJ2-5	TGTGCCAGCAGTTATGGCGGGGAAGAGACCCAGTACTTC	CASSYGGEETQYF
NA	TRBV30	NA	TRBJ2-7	TGTGCCTGGAGTGTCCCAAGGACAGCGAGCTCCTACGAGCAGTACTTC	CAWSVPRTASSYEQYF
NA	TRBV10-3	NA	TRBJ1-5	TGTGCCATCAGTGACCCTTTGTACACAGATCAGCCCCAGCATTTT	CAISDPLYTDQPQHF
NA	TRBV30	NA	TRBJ1-5	TGTGCCTGGAGTGTCAGGGGTTCAAATCAGCCCCAGCATTTT	CAWSVRGSNQPQHF
NA	TRBV4-3	NA	TRBJ2-1	TGCGCCAGCAGCCAAGATGGCCGAGTAGTTAATGAGCAGTTCTTC	CASSQDGRVVNEQFF
NA	TRBV24-1	NA	TRBJ2-2	TGTGCCACCAGTGGGGTACTAACCGGGGAGCTGTTTTTT	CATSGVLTGELFF
TRBD2	TRBV5-8	NA	TRBJ2-7	TGTGCCAGCAGCTTGGCCCGGGGGGGCTCGGGCGAGCAGTACTTC	CASSLARGGSGEQYF
TRBD2	TRBV7-9	NA	TRBJ2-1	TGTGCCAGCAGCCCTGACGGACTAGCGGGTTACAATGAGCAGTTCTTC	CASSPDGLAGYNEQFF
TRBD1	TRBV30	NA	TRBJ1-3	TGTGCCTGGAGTGCTACCGGGACAGCTAACACCATATATTTT	CAWSATGTANTIYF
NA	TRBV7-8	NA	TRBJ2-1	TGTGCCAGCAACGCTTTCTCCTCCAATGAGCAGTTCTTC	CASNAFSSNEQFF
NA	TRBV7-2	NA	TRBJ1-3	TGTGCCAGCAGCTTCCCACGAGGGACCGGAAACACCATATATTTT	CASSFPRGTGNTIYF
NA	TRBV10-2	once	TRBJ1-5	TGCGCCAGCAGGCGAGAAAACAATCAGCCCCAGCATTTT	CASRRENNQPQHF
TRBD2	TRBV6-2/TRBV6-3	NA	TRBJ2-3	TGTGCCAGCAGCCTCACTAGCGCCCACGGGACGCAGTATTTT	CASSLTSAHGTQYF
NA	TRBV6-6	NA	TRBJ1-6	TGTGCCAGCAGTTCCCCCCTGAGGGGCGCGAATTCACCCCTCCACTTT	CASSSPLRGANSPLHF